This record looks at one T cell receptor beta chain sequence and its context. These data are taken from a study of blood T cell repertoires in COVID-19. Overall study context: Both acute and convalescent COVID-19 samples were obtained from the United States, Italy and Spain. PBMCs, B-cell-depleted T cells, or T cells were the source of the cDNA or gDNA that made up the material.

The CDR3 is made up of 15 amino acids. The V segment lost 0 bases and the J segment 7 bases; nucleotides outside the gene matches: 11. CDR1 and CDR2 (germline): GTSNPN, SVGIG (reference sequence). Original analysis: Nucleated cell counts were estimated from reference gene primer amplification. Assay: immunoSEQ multiplex PCR; the TCRdb copy retains only in-frame clones and omits some. V and J calls and clone size follow that table, whereas D and trimming were derived from the DNA. The sample has about 140,000 clones, around 85% seen once. The receptor's source is a man aged 45 to 65 with acute or convalescent COVID-19. Input material: peripheral blood. The rearrangement links TRBV30 to TRBJ2-5; TRBD2 aligns across 7 bases. CDR3 sequence reads: CAWSVARRGGPTQYF. CDR3 sequence (DNA): TGTGCCTGGAGTGTTGCGCGGCGGGGAGGGCCGACCCAGTACTTC.